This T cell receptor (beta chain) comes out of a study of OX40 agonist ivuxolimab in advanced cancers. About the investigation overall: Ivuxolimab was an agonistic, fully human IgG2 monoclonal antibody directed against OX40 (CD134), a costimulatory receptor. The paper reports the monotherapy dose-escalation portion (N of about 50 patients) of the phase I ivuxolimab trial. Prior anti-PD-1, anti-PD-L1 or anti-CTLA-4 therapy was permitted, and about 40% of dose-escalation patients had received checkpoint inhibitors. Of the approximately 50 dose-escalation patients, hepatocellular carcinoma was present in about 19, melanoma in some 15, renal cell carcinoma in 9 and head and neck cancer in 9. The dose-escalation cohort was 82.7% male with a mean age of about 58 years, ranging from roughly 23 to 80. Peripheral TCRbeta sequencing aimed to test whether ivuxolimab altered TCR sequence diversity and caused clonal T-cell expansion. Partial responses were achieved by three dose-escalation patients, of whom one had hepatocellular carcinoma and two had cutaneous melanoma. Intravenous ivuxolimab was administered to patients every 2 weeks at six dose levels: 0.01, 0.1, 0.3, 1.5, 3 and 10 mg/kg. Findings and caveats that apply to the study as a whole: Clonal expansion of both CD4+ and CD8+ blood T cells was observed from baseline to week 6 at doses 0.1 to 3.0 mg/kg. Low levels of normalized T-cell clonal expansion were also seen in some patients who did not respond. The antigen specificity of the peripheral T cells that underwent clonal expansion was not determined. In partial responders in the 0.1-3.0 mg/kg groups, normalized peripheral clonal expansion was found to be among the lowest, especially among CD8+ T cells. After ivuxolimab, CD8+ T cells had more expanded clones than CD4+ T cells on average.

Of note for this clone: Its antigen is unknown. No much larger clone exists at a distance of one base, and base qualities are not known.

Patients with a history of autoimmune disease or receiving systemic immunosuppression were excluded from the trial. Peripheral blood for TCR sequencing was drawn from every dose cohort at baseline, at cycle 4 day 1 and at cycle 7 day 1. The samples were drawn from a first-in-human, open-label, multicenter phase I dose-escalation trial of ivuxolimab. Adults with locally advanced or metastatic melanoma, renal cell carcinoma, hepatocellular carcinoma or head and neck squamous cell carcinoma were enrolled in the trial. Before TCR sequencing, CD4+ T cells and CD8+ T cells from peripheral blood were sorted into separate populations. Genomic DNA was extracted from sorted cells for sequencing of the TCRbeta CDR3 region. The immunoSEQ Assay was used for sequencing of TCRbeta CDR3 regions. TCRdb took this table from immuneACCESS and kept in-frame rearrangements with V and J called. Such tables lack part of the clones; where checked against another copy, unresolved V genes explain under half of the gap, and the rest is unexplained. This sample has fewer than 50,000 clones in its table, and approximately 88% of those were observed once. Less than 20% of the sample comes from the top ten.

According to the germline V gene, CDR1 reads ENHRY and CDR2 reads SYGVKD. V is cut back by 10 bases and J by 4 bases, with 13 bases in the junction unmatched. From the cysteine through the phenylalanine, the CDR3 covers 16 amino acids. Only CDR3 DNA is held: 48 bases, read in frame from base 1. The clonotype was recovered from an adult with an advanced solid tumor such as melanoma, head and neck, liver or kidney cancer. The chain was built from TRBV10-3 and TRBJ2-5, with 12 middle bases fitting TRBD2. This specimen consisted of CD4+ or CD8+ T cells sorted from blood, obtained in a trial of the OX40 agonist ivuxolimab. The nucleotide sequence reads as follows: TGTGCCAGCAGCCCCGAGACTAGCGGGGGTCGAGAGACCCAGTACTTC. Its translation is CASSPETSGGRETQYF.